The source of this T cell receptor (beta chain) is a study of T cell repertoires in cytomegalovirus infection. Findings of the study overall: HLA-C-restricted CMV-specific TCR beta clonotypes were dominant in the ex vivo response.

Germline lookup yields CDR1 SGHTA and CDR2 FQGNSA. The CDR3 extends over 17 amino acids. Trimming left V 0 bases short and J 4 bases short, with 15 bases between. This clonotype was counted ten times or more. Its matching antigen is unknown. In TCRdb, the reads were re-called with MiXCR into one record per CDR3 protein. Seen here are 180,000 or so distinct CDR3 sequences, roughly 15% observed once, and the top ten hold under 30%. This chain links TRBV7-2 with TRBJ2-2; no clear D. The TCR comes from a human donor in good health (CMV status not recorded). Some clones in this sample may be carry-over from other donors' samples. Sequencing was done on a sample of CD8+ T cells from PBMCs. This CDR3 reads CASSLALVDRRTGELFF. Written as DNA, the CDR3 is TGTGCCAGCAGCTTAGCGCTAGTGGATCGGCGCACCGGGGAGCTGTTTTTT.